This entry features one T cell receptor beta chain sequence. Its antigen is as yet unknown. This specimen comes from a study of graft-versus-host responses after intestinal transplantation. The repertoire was sequenced with immunoSEQ multiplex PCR; TCRdb's copy has only in-frame clones and lacks some. The table has 130,000 or so clones, around 90% seen once. The material was unstimulated CD4+ T cells sorted from spleen or lymph node cells, obtained before intestinal transplant. This TCR came from a human donor who received an intestinal transplant.

CDR3 region: CASSAPISPGGYTF. In DNA, the CDR3 is TGTGCCAGCAGTGCGCCAATAAGCCCAGGTGGCTACACCTTC. The V and J genes are TRBV6-5 and TRBJ1-2, with no clear D. V was trimmed by 5 bases and J by 7 bases, leaving 17 bases between them. The CDR3 has 14 residues. Per germline, CDR1 MNHEY and CDR2 SVGAGI.